Detailed here is one T cell receptor beta chain. Its antigen is unknown. Produced via immunoSEQ multiplex PCR; TCRdb's table is partial and in-frame only. The sample includes some 120,000 clones, roughly 88% of them seen just once. The data originate from a study of T cell responses to AZD1222 COVID-19 vaccine. Study-wide points: Only 5 or 6 AZD1222 recipients were seropositive at baseline.

This material consisted of peripheral blood, taken 28 days after the second AZD1222 dose. The clonotype comes from an adult who received the AZD1222 COVID-19 vaccine.

DNA for the CDR3: TGCAGCGTTAGTCTCGGGACTGATGCTAACTATGGCTACACCTTC. Protein: CSVSLGTDANYGYTF. The chain carries TRBV29-1 and TRBJ1-2; perhaps TRBD1 as D (5 bases). The V end was cut by 5 bases, the J end by 0 bases, with 16 bases between. The CDR3 is made up of 15 amino acids. CDR1 is SQVTM and CDR2 is ANQGSEA in the germline V gene.